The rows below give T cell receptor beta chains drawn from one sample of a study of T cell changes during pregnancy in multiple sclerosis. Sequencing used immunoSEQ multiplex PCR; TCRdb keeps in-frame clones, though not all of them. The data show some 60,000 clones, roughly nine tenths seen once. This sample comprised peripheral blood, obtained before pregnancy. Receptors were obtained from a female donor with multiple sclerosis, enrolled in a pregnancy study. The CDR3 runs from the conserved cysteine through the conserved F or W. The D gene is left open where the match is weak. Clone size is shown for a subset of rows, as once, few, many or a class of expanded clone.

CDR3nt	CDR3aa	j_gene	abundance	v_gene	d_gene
TGTGCCAGCAGCGGCCCCGGGACAGGGGGCGAAGAAGCTGGAAACACCATATATTTT	CASSGPGTGGEEAGNTIYF	TRBJ1-3	few	TRBV9	TRBD1
TGTGCCAGCAGCGCAAAGACGGGGACTGAAGCTTTCTTT	CASSAKTGTEAFF	TRBJ1-1	once	TRBV5-4	NA
TGTGCCAGCAGTGAAGTGTGGGCCAGGGGACCTCACTTC	CASSEVWARGPHF	TRBJ2-7	NA	TRBV6-1	NA
TGTGCCAGCAGCCCCCCGGGGGGCCGCGGCTACACCTTC	CASSPPGGRGYTF	TRBJ1-2	NA	TRBV27	NA
TGTGCCATCAGTGAGTCTACAGGGGCCGGGACTGAAGCTTTCTTT	CAISESTGAGTEAFF	TRBJ1-1	NA	TRBV10-3	TRBD1
TGTGCCCGGCGGGGCAATCTAAGGGACACTGAAGCTTTCTTT	CARRGNLRDTEAFF	TRBJ1-1	NA	TRBV5-8	NA
TGTGCCAGCAGACGGGACAGAAGGCTCACTGAAGCTTTCTTT	CASRRDRRLTEAFF	TRBJ1-1	NA	TRBV6-5	TRBD1
TGCAGCGTTGACAATAGCGGGGCCAGCACAGATACGCAGTATTTT	CSVDNSGASTDTQYF	TRBJ2-3	NA	TRBV29-1	TRBD2
TGTGCCAGCAGCCCACAGGGCAACACTGAAGCTTTCTTT	CASSPQGNTEAFF	TRBJ1-1	few	TRBV7-9	NA
TGTGCCAGCAGTTTCGATCTAGCGGGGGCCTACTCCTACGAGCAGTACTTC	CASSFDLAGAYSYEQYF	TRBJ2-7	NA	TRBV27	TRBD2
TGTGCCTGGACAGGGGGCGGCAATCAGCCCCAGCATTTT	CAWTGGGNQPQHF	TRBJ1-5	NA	TRBV30	TRBD1
TGTGCCAGCAGTGAACGAGAGACCCAGTACTTC	CASSERETQYF	TRBJ2-5	NA	TRBV6-1	NA
TGTGCCAGCTCACCTCAACAGAACACTGAAGCTTTCTTT	CASSPQQNTEAFF	TRBJ1-1	NA	TRBV18	NA
TGCGCCAGCAGCCAAGGACAGGGGAACACTGAAGCTTTCTTT	CASSQGQGNTEAFF	TRBJ1-1	NA	TRBV4-1	TRBD1